Presented here are 30 T cell receptor beta chains from one specimen sequenced in a study of cytomegalovirus exposure and HLA in healthy donors. The method was immunoSEQ multiplex PCR; TCRdb's version includes in-frame clones alone and lacks a portion of them. Found here are hundreds of thousands of clones, roughly 91% of them singletons; the top ten hold under 4%. Sample: PBMCs. Receptor source: a woman in her 30s in good health and CMV-seronegative.

This clone was recorded only once. The rearrangement links TRBV15 to TRBJ2-5; D may be TRBD1 (6 bases). Germline values: CDR1 LNHNV, CDR2 YYDKDF (reference sequence). CDR3 length: 13 amino acids. Trimming took 5 bases from V and 5 from J, leaving 12 bases between them. The CDR3 region has the DNA TGTGCCACCAGCGAGGGGGTCGTCGAGACCCAGTACTTC. Encoded protein: CATSEGVVETQYF.

CDR3 sequence: CASSLEPREAPYEQYF. The CDR3 DNA follows: TGTGCCAGCAGCTTAGAGCCCCGGGAGGCTCCCTACGAGCAGTACTTC. The rearrangement links TRBV7-2 to TRBJ2-7; 7 positions match TRBD2. There are 16 residues in the CDR3. CDR1 is SGHTA, CDR2 FQGNSA, per germline. The junction had 8 bases not matched to a gene; V was cut back by 1 base and J by 2 bases.

This chain links TRBV27 with TRBJ1-2; possible D gene TRBD1, 5 bases. CDR1 and CDR2 from the germline V gene are MNHEY and SMNVEV (reference sequence). This CDR3 is 13 amino acids long. V lost 3 bases and J 4 bases, leaving 9 bases between the germline ends. As DNA, the CDR3 is TGTGCCAGCAGTTTGGGGGGTGGCTATGGCTACACCTTC. Translated: CASSLGGGYGYTF.

V and J are TRBV5-1 and TRBJ2-5; the match to TRBD2 covers 11 bases. CDR1 and CDR2 (germline): SGHRS, YFSETQ. V gave up 1 base and J gave up 5 bases; unmatched junction bases: 4. The CDR3 contains 15 residues. CDR3 DNA: TGCGCCAGCAGCTTGACTAGCGGGAGTGGGGAGACCCAGTACTTC. This sequence encodes CASSLTSGSGETQYF.

The rearrangement joins TRBV27 to TRBJ2-7; TRBD1 is a possible D gene (6 bases). This CDR3 has 14 amino acids. CDR1 is MNHEY and CDR2 is SMNVEV in the germline V gene (reference sequence). V gave up 5 bases and J gave up 3 bases, with 14 bases separating them. The chain's CDR3 is CASSPGTTYYEQYF. DNA for the CDR3: TGTGCCAGCAGTCCCGGGACAACTTACTACGAGCAGTACTTC.

The rearrangement links TRBV7-2 to TRBJ1-1, with D tentatively TRBD1 (6 bases). This CDR3 has 15 residues. CDR1 is SGHTA and CDR2 is FQGNSA in the germline V gene. V shed 2 bases and J shed 1 base, with 11 bases lying between them. The CDR3 reads CASSLNQGRNTEAFF. In DNA form, the CDR3 reads TGTGCCAGCAGCTTAAACCAGGGGAGGAACACTGAAGCTTTCTTT.

J is TRBJ2-7 and V is TRBV9; 8 nucleotides agree with TRBD1. The CDR3 runs to 15 residues. Germline loops: CDR1 SGDLS, CDR2 YYNGEE. Trimming took 0 bases from V and 1 from J; bases not matched to a gene: 3. DNA of the CDR3: TGTGCCAGCAGCGTAGAGACAGGGGAATCCTACGAGCAGTACTTC. This gives the protein CASSVETGESYEQYF.

The rearrangement uses TRBV2 and TRBJ2-5; 8 nucleotides line up with TRBD2. V shed 7 bases, J shed 3 bases, and the junction held 1 base outside the gene matches. Germline CDR1 is SNHLY and CDR2 is FYNNEI. This CDR3 region has 12 residues. The CDR3 DNA follows: TGTGCCAGCAATAGCGGGAAAGAGACCCAGTACTTC. It yields the protein CASNSGKETQYF.

This clone is a singleton in its sample. The chain carries TRBV4-1 and TRBJ2-1, with 7 bases identical to TRBD1. V trimming: 4 bases; J trimming: 3 bases; junction bases outside the gene matches: 6. The CDR3 totals 15 residues. Germline V lookup: CDR1 MGHRA, CDR2 YSYEKL. The CDR3 bases are TGCGCCAGCAGCCTAACCCGGGACAGCTACAATGAGCAGTTCTTC. It translates to CASSLTRDSYNEQFF.

V is TRBV9 and J is TRBJ2-5; a weak D match, TRBD1 (5 bases). The V end was cut by 4 bases, the J end by 1 base, with 14 bases between. This CDR3 is 15 amino acids long. Germline CDR1 SGDLS, CDR2 YYNGEE. CDR3 coding DNA: TGTGCCAGCAGCCCGCAGGGCTTCACCCAAGAGACCCAGTACTTC. Encoded protein: CASSPQGFTQETQYF.

The rearrangement uses TRBV23-1 and TRBJ2-7; D gene ambiguous. TRBV23-1 is treated as an ORF (open reading frame) with a function not yet certain. Between the trimmed V and J ends, which lost 4 bases and 1 base, there was a span of 11 bases. The CDR3 runs 14 residues. The CDR3 here is CASSRGHVSYEQYF. CDR3 nucleotide sequence: TGCGCCAGCAGTCGAGGTCACGTTTCCTACGAGCAGTACTTC.

This sequence joins TRBV27 and TRBJ2-5; D gene ambiguous. The CDR3 has 14 amino acids. V lost 3 bases and J 4 bases, leaving 12 bases between the germline ends. The germline V gene encodes CDR1 MNHEY and CDR2 SMNVEV (reference sequence). The CDR3 DNA reads TGTGCCAGCAGTTTCGGTGAGCAGGTAGAGACCCAGTACTTC. It specifies CASSFGEQVETQYF.

The chain combines TRBV27 with TRBJ2-2, with TRBD1 matching over 10 bases. V dropped 4 bases and J dropped 6; count of bases not matched to a gene: 11. The V gene's germline CDR1 is MNHEY and CDR2 SMNVEV (reference sequence). CDR3 size: 17 residues. The CDR3 protein is CASSSPGQGRVAGELFF. The DNA for the CDR3 is TGTGCCAGCAGTTCCCCGGGACAGGGGAGGGTTGCCGGGGAGCTGTTTTTT.

The rearrangement links TRBV5-1 to TRBJ2-3; D call uncertain. Germline loops: CDR1 SGHRS, CDR2 YFSETQ. This CDR3 is built from 15 residues. V lost 4 bases and J 0 bases, leaving 12 bases between the germline ends. Here the CDR3 reads CASSPAVASTDTQYF. The CDR3 DNA reads TGCGCCAGCAGCCCCGCCGTGGCGAGCACAGATACGCAGTATTTT.

The chain joins TRBV2 to TRBJ2-7; TRBD2 matches at 11 bases. This CDR3 contains 13 residues. Germline V gives CDR1 SNHLY, CDR2 FYNNEI. V lost 6 bases and J lost 6; bases outside the gene matches: 4. The CDR3 protein is CASRGTSGGEQYF. The CDR3 nucleotides read TGTGCCAGCAGGGGGACTAGCGGTGGCGAGCAGTACTTC.

This sequence joins TRBV5-1 and TRBJ2-4; 7 bases are a match to TRBD1. The CDR3 covers 18 residues. Trimming took 0 bases from V and 10 from J; bases not matched to a gene: 19. Germline V lookup: CDR1 SGHRS, CDR2 YFSETQ. The CDR3 DNA sequence: TGCGCCAGCAGCTTGGATGGCCTGACAGGGCCAGTGGGCTTAATTCAGTACTTC. Its translation is CASSLDGLTGPVGLIQYF.

The chain carries TRBV7-9 and TRBJ2-7; D perhaps matches TRBD1 (6 bases). Per germline, CDR1 SEHNR and CDR2 FQNEAQ (reference sequence). CDR3 length: 14 residues. The V and J ends lost 5 bases and 4 bases respectively, with 15 bases between them. As DNA, the CDR3 is TGTGCCAGCAGCCCCGGCAGGCAGGGGTACGAGCAGTACTTC. Translating gives CASSPGRQGYEQYF.

The rearrangement joins TRBV19 to TRBJ2-1; possibly TRBD1 for D (5 bases). The germline V gene has CDR1 LNHDA and CDR2 SQIVND (reference sequence). The CDR3 has 14 amino acids. Trimming pared 3 bases from V and 8 bases from J, leaving 14 bases between. The CDR3 sequence is CASSIGHPMDEQFF. The CDR3 nucleotides read TGTGCCAGTAGTATTGGACACCCTATGGATGAGCAGTTCTTC.

About this clone itself: A much larger clone differs by one base, so this may be a read error. This rearrangement joins TRBV27 to TRBJ2-3; 11 bases are shared with TRBD2. CDR1 is MNHEY, CDR2 SMNVEV, per germline (reference sequence). Germline trimming cut 5 bases from V and 0 bases from J; bases unmatched to any gene: 1. CDR3 size: 15 residues. This CDR3 reads CASSRTSGSTDTQYF. Here the CDR3 DNA reads TGTGCCAGCAGTCGGACTAGCGGGAGCACAGATACGCAGTATTTT.

The genes are TRBV29-1 and TRBJ1-1, with D possibly TRBD1 on 5 matching bases. Per the germline V gene, CDR1 is SQVTM and CDR2 is ANQGSEA. The CDR3 runs 11 residues. Trimming removed 7 bases at V and 1 base at J, with 7 bases between. CDR3 amino acids: CSEGRNTEAFF. CDR3 DNA: TGCAGCGAGGGACGGAACACTGAAGCTTTCTTT.

The chain combines TRBV7-8 with TRBJ2-7; D gene uncertain. V lost 1 base and J 5 bases, leaving 9 bases between the germline ends. The CDR3 covers 13 residues. Germline V CDR1 and CDR2: SGHVS, FQNEAQ. This CDR3 reads CASSLDPADEQYF. The CDR3 DNA follows: TGTGCCAGCAGCTTAGACCCGGCAGACGAGCAGTACTTC.

The chain has TRBV7-2 and TRBJ1-5; 8 nucleotides match TRBD1. Germline CDR1 reads SGHTA; CDR2 reads FQGNSA. Trimming took 2 bases from V and 5 from J; bases not matched to a gene: 5. This CDR3 is built from 15 residues. The CDR3 sequence is CASSLMGQADQPQHF. DNA of the CDR3: TGTGCCAGCAGCTTAATGGGACAGGCAGATCAGCCCCAGCATTTT. Full variable domain (rest looked up from reference TRBV7-2 and TRBJ1-5): GAGVSQSPSNKVTEKGKDVELRCDPISGHTALYWYRQSLGQGLEFLIYFQGNSAPDKSGLPSDRFSAERTGGSVSTLTIQRTQQEDSAVYLCASSLMGQADQPQHFGDGTRLSIL.

The V gene is TRBV6-5, the J gene TRBJ2-7; D is ambiguous. The CDR3 is 13 amino acids. The V end was cut by 2 bases, the J end by 4 bases, with 9 bases between. Germline V lookup: CDR1 MNHEY, CDR2 SVGAGI. CDR3 sequence reads: CASSYDNGYEQYF. DNA for the CDR3: TGTGCCAGCAGTTACGATAATGGATACGAGCAGTACTTC.

This clone was counted between two and nine times. V and J are TRBV28 and TRBJ1-5, with D unclear. Per the germline V gene, CDR1 is MDHEN and CDR2 is SYDVKM. V lost 3 bases to trimming and J lost 4 bases, with 10 bases between them. The CDR3 is 14 residues long. CDR3 DNA sequence: TGTGCCAGCAGTTTTAGGCGTCCGAATCAGCCCCAGCATTTT. Translation: CASSFRRPNQPQHF.

A few counts support this clone. This chain uses TRBV19 with TRBJ1-3; D is unresolved. CDR1 LNHDA and CDR2 SQIVND come from the germline V gene (reference sequence). Trimming cost V 3 bases and J 0 bases, with 6 bases left between them. This CDR3 contains 14 residues. Here the CDR3 DNA reads TGTGCCAGTAGTATCACGGACTCTGGAAACACCATATATTTT. Its protein is CASSITDSGNTIYF.

CDR3 nucleotide sequence: TGTGCCAGCAGTGAAACGGGGGCTCGCGAGCAGTTCTTC. Its protein product is CASSETGAREQFF. The chain joins TRBV6-1 to TRBJ2-1, with D perhaps being TRBD1 or TRBD2 (6 bases each). Germline values: CDR1 MNHNS, CDR2 SASEGT. V shed 2 bases and J shed 10 bases, with 12 bases lying between them. The CDR3 contains 13 residues.

The gene calls are TRBV5-4 and TRBJ2-3, with TRBD2 identical over 7 bases. CDR1 is SGHNT and CDR2 is YYREEE in the germline V gene (reference sequence). V trimming: 0 bases; J trimming: 0 bases; junction bases outside the gene matches: 7. The CDR3 runs 17 residues. The chain's CDR3 is CASSLALSGSSTDTQYF. CDR3 bases: TGTGCCAGCAGCTTGGCTCTTAGCGGGTCTAGCACAGATACGCAGTATTTT.

The chain combines TRBV28 with TRBJ2-4; 7 nucleotides line up with TRBD1. The ends lost 4 bases at V and 1 base at J; junction bases unmatched: 10. CDR1 is MDHEN and CDR2 is SYDVKM in the germline V gene. This CDR3 comprises 17 residues. The CDR3 DNA reads as TGTGCCAGCAGTTCCCCTCGACAGGGTTTGGCCAAAAACATTCAGTACTTC. Encoded protein: CASSSPRQGLAKNIQYF. The complete variable domain, with remaining parts taken from reference TRBV28 and TRBJ2-4, reads DVKVTQSSRYLVKRTGEKVFLECVQDMDHENMFWYRQDPGLGLRLIYFSYDVKMKEKGDIPEGYSVSREKKERFSLILESASTNQTSMYLCASSSPRQGLAKNIQYFGAGTRLSVL.

The chain links TRBV11-2 to TRBJ2-3; TRBD1 might be the D (6 bases). Trimming took 5 bases from V and 2 from J, leaving 23 bases between them. CDR1 SGHAT and CDR2 FQNNGV come from the germline V gene. CDR3 length: 18 amino acids. The CDR3 here is CASSRRWSRTVSTDTQYF. The DNA for the CDR3 is TGTGCCAGCAGCCGCCGATGGAGCCGGACAGTGTCCACAGATACGCAGTATTTT.

The V and J genes are TRBV7-3 and TRBJ2-1; the match to TRBD1 covers 8 bases. This CDR3 is built from 15 residues. The germline gives CDR1 SGHTA, CDR2 FQGTGA. V was clipped by 6 bases and J by 2 bases; unmatched bases: 6. The CDR3 nucleotides read TGTGCCAGCAGTTCACGACAGGGGACCTACAATGAGCAGTTCTTC. Its translation: CASSSRQGTYNEQFF.